One and the same sample provided the 16 T cell receptor beta chains below, sequenced in a study of T cells in Graves' hyperthyroidism and ophthalmopathy. Amplification of TCR beta CDR3 regions used RNA as the template. The study used the HTBI primer set for a first-round RT-PCR of the TCR CDR3. Via MiXCR, TCRdb re-called the multiplex PCR reads, giving one row per CDR3 protein. In the table there are 650,000 to 800,000 distinct CDR3 sequences, nearly 45% of which are singletons. The sequencing sample was made of peripheral blood or thyroid tissue (not recorded which). The receptors were gathered from an adult man with Graves' disease, either hyperthyroidism or ophthalmopathy (not recorded which).

V gene TRBV20-1 combines with J gene TRBJ1-4; the D is unclear. CDR1 and CDR2 from the germline V gene are DFQATT and SNEGSKA (reference sequence). V dropped 6 bases and J dropped 0 bases, with 14 bases sitting between them. This CDR3 contains 15 residues. As DNA, the CDR3 is TGCAGTGCCCCGTCTAGTTTCTCAACTAATGAAAAACTGTTTTTT. It yields the protein CSAPSSFSTNEKLFF.

This clonotype appeared a single time. The CDR3 is CSAPQAHGIRKTQYF. CDR3 nucleotide sequence: TGCAGTGCCCCACAGGCTCATGGCATACGAAAGACCCAGTACTTC. V usage is TRBV20-1 and J usage is TRBJ2-5; the D gene is possibly TRBD1 (5 bases). The V end lost 6 bases, the J end lost 6 bases, and 23 bases lay between the germline ends. Germline lookup yields CDR1 DFQATT and CDR2 SNEGSKA (reference sequence). The length of the CDR3 is 15 residues.

The chain has TRBV12-3 or TRBV12-4 and TRBJ1-5; possibly TRBD1 for D (6 bases). Trimming removed 5 bases from V and 4 bases from J, with 9 bases in between. This CDR3 region has 13 residues. The CDR3 region is CASSNRVNQPQHF. In nucleotides, the CDR3 is TGTGCCAGCAGTAACAGGGTGAATCAGCCCCAGCATTTT.

In this sample, this clonotype turned up many times. The CDR3 spells CASSSHSSSGNTIYF. CDR3 DNA sequence: TGTGCCAGCAGCTCACACAGCAGCTCTGGAAACACCATATATTTT. The chain joins TRBV7-2 to TRBJ1-3, with D uncertain. Germline values: CDR1 SGHTA, CDR2 FQGNSA. V was cut by 4 bases and J by 0 bases, with 10 bases left in between. The CDR3 has 15 residues. Complete variable domain (other parts from reference TRBV7-2 and TRBJ1-3): GAGVSQSPSNKVTEKGKDVELRCDPISGHTALYWYRQSLGQGLEFLIYFQGNSAPDKSGLPSDRFSAERTGGSVSTLTIQRTQQEDSAVYLCASSSHSSSGNTIYFGEGSWLTVV.

This chain joins TRBV12-3 or TRBV12-4 and TRBJ1-5; TRBD1 is a possible D gene (6 bases). The CDR3 is 16 amino acids. The V end was cut by 3 bases, the J end by 2 bases, with 14 bases between. CDR3 sequence reads: CASSFSGRGGNQPQHF. The CDR3 coding sequence is TGTGCCAGCAGTTTCTCGGGCAGGGGCGGCAATCAGCCCCAGCATTTT.

As to this clonotype: This could be a read error, since a much larger clone is one nucleotide away. The chain couples TRBV20-1 to TRBJ1-1; unclear D gene. This CDR3 spans 13 amino acids. The germline V gene has CDR1 DFQATT and CDR2 SNEGSKA (reference sequence). V lost 7 bases and J lost 8, with 20 bases in between. The CDR3: CSVATGFRGEAFF. CDR3 nucleotides: TGCAGTGTCGCGACCGGGTTCCGAGGGGAAGCTTTCTTT.

This clonotype was seen many times. J is TRBJ1-2 and V is TRBV29-1; TRBD1 is a possible D gene (5 bases). The germline V gene has CDR1 SQVTM and CDR2 ANQGSEA. Trimming took 7 bases from V and 5 from J, leaving 11 bases between them. The CDR3 is made up of 11 amino acids. Here the CDR3 reads CSGGTEYGYTF. The CDR3 coding sequence is TGCAGCGGCGGGACGGAGTATGGCTACACCTTC.

As concerns this clonotype: As the CDR3 is not closed by the conserved phenylalanine or tryptophan, this likely results from a read error. This rearrangement joins TRBV2 to TRBJ1-2; no reliable D call. The germline V gene encodes CDR1 SNHLY and CDR2 FYNNEI. The CDR3 is 14 residues long. The V gene lost 5 bases and the J gene lost 0 bases, with 10 bases spanning the gap. CDR3 sequence reads: CASSQDGTNYGYTL. The CDR3 region has the DNA TGTGCCAGCAGTCAAGACGGAACTAACTATGGCTACACCCTC.

The chain employs TRBV7-8 and TRBJ1-5, with D perhaps matching TRBD1 (5 bases). V dropped 5 bases and J dropped 1 base, with 9 bases sitting between them. CDR1 and CDR2 from the germline V gene are SGHVS and FQNEAQ. This CDR3 spans 14 amino acids. The CDR3 reads CASSRKGSNQPQHF. The CDR3 region has the DNA TGTGCCAGCAGCCGGAAGGGGAGCAATCAGCCCCAGCATTTT.

With regard to this clonotype: A read error may account for a junction end that differs from germline. The CDR3 spells CASKRDTDNYGYTF. CDR3 nucleotide sequence: TGTGCCAGCAAACGGGACACGGATAACTATGGCTACACCTTC. The chain carries TRBV10-2 and TRBJ1-2; the D gene is possibly TRBD1 (6 bases). Germline lookup yields CDR1 WSHSY and CDR2 SAAADI. The CDR3 runs 14 residues.

Many counts were recorded for this clonotype. The gene calls are TRBV7-3 and TRBJ2-7; 7 bases are shared with TRBD1. CDR3 length: 15 amino acids. Germline V gives CDR1 SGHTA, CDR2 FQGTGA. V was clipped by 5 bases and J by 3 bases; unmatched bases: 10. CDR3 protein: CASSPRTGGSYEQYF. The CDR3 coding sequence is TGTGCCAGCAGCCCCCGGACAGGAGGCAGCTACGAGCAGTACTTC. Full variable domain (rest looked up from reference TRBV7-3 and TRBJ2-7): GAGVSQTPSNKVTEKGKYVELRCDPISGHTALYWYRQSLGQGPEFLIYFQGTGAADDSGLPNDRFFAVRPEGSVSTLKIQRTERGDSAVYLCASSPRTGGSYEQYFGPGTRLTVT.

The chain carries TRBV20-1 and TRBJ2-7; tentative D call: TRBD2 (5 bases). This CDR3 contains 16 residues. Between the trimmed V and J ends, which lost 1 base and 5 bases, there was a span of 21 bases. Germline values: CDR1 DFQATT, CDR2 SNEGSKA (reference sequence). Written as DNA, the CDR3 is TGCAGTGCTAGAGTTGGGAAGTTCGCGGGCGCCCACGAGCAGTACTTC. It translates to CSARVGKFAGAHEQYF.

The table lists this clonotype with a few counts. DNA for the CDR3: TGTGCCACCAGCAGAGAGGGGGCCAATGAAGCTTTCTTT. Protein product: CATSREGANEAFF. The chain uses TRBV15 and TRBJ1-1, with D perhaps matching TRBD1 (6 bases). V dropped 0 bases and J dropped 7 bases, with 9 bases sitting between them. Germline CDR1 and CDR2: LNHNV and YYDKDF (reference sequence). The CDR3 loop spans 13 amino acids.

This chain uses TRBV29-1 with TRBJ2-6; 7 bases are a match to TRBD1. Unmatched junction bases numbered 2, after V lost 2 bases and J lost 10 bases. The CDR3 extends over 12 amino acids. The germline gives CDR1 SQVTM, CDR2 ANQGSEA. CDR3 in amino acids: CSVETGVNVLTF. The CDR3 DNA is TGCAGCGTTGAAACAGGGGTTAACGTCCTGACTTTC. The entire variable domain, with the rest obtained from reference TRBV29-1 and TRBJ2-6, is as follows: SAVISQKPSRDICQRGTSLTIQCQVDSQVTMMFWYRQQPGQSLTLIATANQGSEATYESGFVIDKFPISRPNLTFSTLTVSNMSPEDSSIYLCSVETGVNVLTFGAGSRLTVL.

This clonotype appeared many times. The rearrangement uses TRBV10-3 and TRBJ2-7; D possibly corresponds to TRBD1 (6 bases). Trimming removed 8 bases from V and 3 bases from J, with 8 bases in between. This CDR3 is built from 11 residues. Looked up from germline, CDR1 is ENHRY and CDR2 is SYGVKD. The CDR3, as DNA: TGTGCCATCCAACAGGGCTACGAGCAGTACTTC. Amino acids: CAIQQGYEQYF.

The chain joins TRBV7-9 to TRBJ2-7; 8 nucleotides agree with TRBD2. CDR3 length: 15 amino acids. CDR1 is SEHNR and CDR2 is FQNEAQ in the germline V gene (reference sequence). The V gene end was trimmed by 6 bases and the J gene end by 3 bases; junction bases not matched to a gene: 10. The CDR3 nucleotides read TGTGCCAGCAGTCTTAGCGGGGCCACGGGCTACGAGCAGTACTTC. Protein sequence: CASSLSGATGYEQYF. The whole variable domain, filled in from reference TRBV7-9 and TRBJ2-7, reads DTGVSQNPRHKITKRGQNVTFRCDPISEHNRLYWYRQTLGQGPEFLTYFQNEAQLEKSRLLSDRFSAERPKGSFSTLEIQRTEQGDSAMYLCASSLSGATGYEQYFGPGTRLTVT.